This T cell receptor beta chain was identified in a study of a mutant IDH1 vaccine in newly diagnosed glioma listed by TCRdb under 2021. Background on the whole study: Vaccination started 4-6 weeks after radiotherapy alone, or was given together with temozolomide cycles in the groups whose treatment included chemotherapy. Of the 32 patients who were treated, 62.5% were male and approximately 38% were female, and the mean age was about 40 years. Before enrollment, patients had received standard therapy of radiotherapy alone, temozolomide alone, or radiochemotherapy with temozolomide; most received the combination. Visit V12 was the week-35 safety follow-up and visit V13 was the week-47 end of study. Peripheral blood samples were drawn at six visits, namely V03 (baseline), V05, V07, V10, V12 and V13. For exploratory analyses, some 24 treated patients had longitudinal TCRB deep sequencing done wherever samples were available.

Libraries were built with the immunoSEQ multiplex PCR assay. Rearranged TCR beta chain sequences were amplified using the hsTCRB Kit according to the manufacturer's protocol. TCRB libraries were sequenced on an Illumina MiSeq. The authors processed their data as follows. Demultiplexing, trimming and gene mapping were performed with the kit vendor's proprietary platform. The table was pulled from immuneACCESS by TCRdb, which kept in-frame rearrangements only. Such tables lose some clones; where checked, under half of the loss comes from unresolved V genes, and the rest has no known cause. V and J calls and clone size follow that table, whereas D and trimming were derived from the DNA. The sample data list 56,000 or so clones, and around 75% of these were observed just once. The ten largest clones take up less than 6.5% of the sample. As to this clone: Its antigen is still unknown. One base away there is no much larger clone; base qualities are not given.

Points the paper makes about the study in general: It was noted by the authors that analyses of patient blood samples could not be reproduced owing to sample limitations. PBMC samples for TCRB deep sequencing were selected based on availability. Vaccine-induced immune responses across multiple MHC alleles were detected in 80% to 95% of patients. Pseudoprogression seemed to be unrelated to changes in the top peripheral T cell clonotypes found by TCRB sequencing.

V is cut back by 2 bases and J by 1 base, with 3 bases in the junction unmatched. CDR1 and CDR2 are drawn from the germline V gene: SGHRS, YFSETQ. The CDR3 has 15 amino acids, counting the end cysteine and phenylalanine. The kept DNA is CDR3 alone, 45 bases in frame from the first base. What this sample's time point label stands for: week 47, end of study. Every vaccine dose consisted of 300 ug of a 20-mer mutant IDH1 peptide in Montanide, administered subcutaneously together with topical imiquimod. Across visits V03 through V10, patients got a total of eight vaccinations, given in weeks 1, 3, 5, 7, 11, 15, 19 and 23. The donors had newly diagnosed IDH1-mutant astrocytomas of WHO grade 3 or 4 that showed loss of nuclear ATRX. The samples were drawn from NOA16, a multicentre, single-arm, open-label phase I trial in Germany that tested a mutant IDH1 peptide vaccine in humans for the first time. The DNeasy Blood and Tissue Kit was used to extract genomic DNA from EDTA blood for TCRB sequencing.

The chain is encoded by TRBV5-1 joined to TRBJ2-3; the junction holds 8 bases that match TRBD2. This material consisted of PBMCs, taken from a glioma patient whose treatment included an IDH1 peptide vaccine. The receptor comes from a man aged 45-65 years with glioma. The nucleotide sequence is TGCGCCAGCAGCTTAGAAGCGGGGGGCACAGATACGCAGTATTTT. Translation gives CASSLEAGGTDTQYF.